Reported below is one T cell receptor beta chain. Its antigen is not identified. This specimen belongs to a study of T cell repertoires in cytomegalovirus infection. TCRdb reanalysed the reads using MiXCR and keeps one entry per CDR3 protein. The sample consists of tens of thousands of distinct CDR3 sequences, about half of them appearing once. From germline, CDR1 is DFQATT and CDR2 SNEGSKA (reference sequence). The CDR3 has 16 amino acids. V lost 1 base and J 7 bases, leaving 19 bases between the germline ends. Sequencing used CD8+ T cells from cultured PBMCs, obtained from culture after CMV antigen stimulation. This clonotype originated in a human donor in good health (CMV status not recorded). Some clones in this sample may be carry-over from other donors' samples. The rearrangement uses TRBV20-1 and TRBJ1-4; TRBD1 is a possible D gene (6 bases). The CDR3 sequence is CSARGPGAGGGEKLFF. In nucleotides, the CDR3 is TGCAGTGCTAGAGGCCCAGGGGCAGGCGGCGGTGAAAAACTGTTTTTT.